A selection of T cell receptor beta chains follows, all from one sample in a study of blood T cells in healthy people across ages. From the 5' RACE reads, TCRdb called clonotypes with MiXCR, one entry per CDR3 protein. Among hundreds of thousands of distinct CDR3 sequences, 25% were seen once, and the ten largest hold under 10%. This sample also appeared in a second study, on T cells of mothers and their children.

Material for sequencing was blood. These receptors originate from a boy aged 5-17 years in good health. Both conserved end residues are part of each CDR3. D genes are given only for firm matches. Clone size is not always given. Where it is, it says once, few, many or a class for expanded clones.

clone_size: NA
j_call: TRBJ2-3
d_call: NA
v_call: TRBV7-3
cdr3_length: 15
cdr3_nt: TGTGCCAGCAGCTTAAGAGGGTATACCACAGATACGCAGTATTTT
cdr3_aa: CASSLRGYTTDTQYF

clone_size: NA
j_call: TRBJ1-4
d_call: TRBD1
v_call: TRBV7-6
cdr3_length: 14
cdr3_nt: TGTGCCAGCAGCCCAGGGGGCTGGGGTGAAAAACTGTTTTTT
cdr3_aa: CASSPGGWGEKLFF

clone_size: NA
j_call: TRBJ2-2
d_call: TRBD2
v_call: TRBV2
cdr3_length: 13
cdr3_nt: TGTGCCAGCACGCGACTAGCAGGCGGGGAGCTGTTTTTT
cdr3_aa: CASTRLAGGELFF

clone_size: NA
j_call: TRBJ1-4
d_call: NA
v_call: TRBV5-6
cdr3_length: 13
cdr3_nt: TGTGCCAGCAGCCACAGGAATAATGAAAAACTGTTTTTT
cdr3_aa: CASSHRNNEKLFF

clone_size: NA
j_call: TRBJ2-1
d_call: TRBD2
v_call: TRBV3-1
cdr3_length: 21
cdr3_nt: TGTGCCAGCAGCCATTTCCGGGACAGGAGGACTAGCGGGAGGACCTACAATGAGCAGTTCTTC
cdr3_aa: CASSHFRDRRTSGRTYNEQFF

clone_size: few
j_call: TRBJ2-2
d_call: NA
v_call: TRBV5-1
cdr3_length: 14
cdr3_nt: TGCGCCAGCATGTTTAGGGAAAACACCGGGGAGCTGTTTTTT
cdr3_aa: CASMFRENTGELFF

clone_size: few
j_call: TRBJ2-5
d_call: TRBD2
v_call: TRBV6-6
cdr3_length: 13
cdr3_nt: TGTGCCAGCGGGCGGGGGACGCAAGAGACCCAGTACTTC
cdr3_aa: CASGRGTQETQYF

clone_size: NA
j_call: TRBJ2-5
d_call: NA
v_call: TRBV29-1
cdr3_length: 14
cdr3_nt: TGCAGCGTTGAGGGCGGGGGCCATGAAGAGACCCAGTACTTC
cdr3_aa: CSVEGGGHEETQYF

clone_size: few
j_call: TRBJ1-6
d_call: TRBD1
v_call: TRBV11-2
cdr3_length: 15
cdr3_nt: TGTGCCAGCAGCCAATCCAGACAGGGGAATTCACCCCTCCACTTT
cdr3_aa: CASSQSRQGNSPLHF

clone_size: NA
j_call: TRBJ1-5
d_call: NA
v_call: TRBV10-3
cdr3_length: 13
cdr3_nt: TGTGCCATCAGTGGCAGGGGTTATCAGCCCCAGCATTTT
cdr3_aa: CAISGRGYQPQHF

clone_size: NA
j_call: TRBJ2-7
d_call: TRBD1
v_call: TRBV7-9
cdr3_length: 14
cdr3_nt: TGTGCCAGCAGCCCCTCGGACAGGCCAGACGAGCAGTACTTC
cdr3_aa: CASSPSDRPDEQYF

clone_size: NA
j_call: TRBJ2-1
d_call: TRBD2
v_call: TRBV4-1
cdr3_length: 15
cdr3_nt: TGCGCCAGCAGCCAATGGACTAGCGGAGACAATGAGCAGTTCTTC
cdr3_aa: CASSQWTSGDNEQFF

clone_size: few
j_call: TRBJ1-1
d_call: NA
v_call: TRBV29-1
cdr3_length: 12
cdr3_nt: TGCAGCGTTGTCCCCCAAAGCGCGGAAGCTTTCTTT
cdr3_aa: CSVVPQSAEAFF

clone_size: NA
j_call: TRBJ2-7
d_call: NA
v_call: TRBV7-9
cdr3_length: 12
cdr3_nt: TGTGCCAGCAGCTTAGGGGCAGACGAGCAGTACTTC
cdr3_aa: CASSLGADEQYF

clone_size: few
j_call: TRBJ2-1
d_call: NA
v_call: TRBV14
cdr3_length: 14
cdr3_nt: TGTGCCAGCAGCCAAGACTACGTAGCCTATGAGCAGTTCTTC
cdr3_aa: CASSQDYVAYEQFF

clone_size: few
j_call: TRBJ2-7
d_call: TRBD2
v_call: TRBV11-2
cdr3_length: 17
cdr3_nt: TGTGCCAGCAGCTCGTCCCCTAGCGGGGCGCCCTCCTACGAGCAGTACTTC
cdr3_aa: CASSSSPSGAPSYEQYF